This T cell receptor beta chain was retrieved from a study of CD8 T cells in Susac syndrome. The CDR3 extends over 16 amino acids. Trimming removed 3 bases at V and 2 bases at J, with 14 bases between. CDR1 and CDR2 from the germline V gene are SGDLS and YYNGEE. The RNA, roughly 0.45 to 1 ug, was put through reverse transcription using random hexamers. TCRdb fed the immunoSEQ multiplex PCR reads into MiXCR, producing one record per CDR3 protein. The table lists under 200,000 distinct CDR3 sequences, 85% to 95% of them singletons, with 0.16% in the top ten. The receptor's source is a human donor with Susac syndrome. This chain joins TRBV9 and TRBJ2-2, with D perhaps matching TRBD1 or TRBD2 (6 bases each). What was sequenced was CD8+ T cells from PBMCs. The DNA of the CDR3 is TGTGCCAGCAGCGCCGGGGGACATCCCAACACCGGGGAGCTGTTTTTT. This sequence encodes CASSAGGHPNTGELFF.